The 5 T cell receptor beta chains reported below all come from one sample, sequenced in a study of T cells in Graves' hyperthyroidism and ophthalmopathy. There were TCR beta CDR3 regions amplified from RNA transcripts. TCR CDR3 regions were first amplified by RT-PCR with HTBI primers. Each CDR3 protein gets one entry after TCRdb re-called the multiplex PCR reads with MiXCR. The table lists about 180,000 distinct CDR3 sequences, about a sixth of them singletons. The sample taken for sequencing was blood. The receptors here all came from a woman in her forties or fifties with Graves' hyperthyroidism.

The J gene is TRBJ2-1, the V gene TRBV12-3 or TRBV12-4, with unresolved D. The V and J ends lost 4 bases and 7 bases respectively, with 14 bases between them. The CDR3 sequence is 14 residues long. The CDR3 reads CASSYRAQTNEQFF. CDR3 sequence (DNA): TGTGCCAGCAGTTACCGGGCCCAGACTAATGAGCAGTTCTTC.

In regard to this clonotype: Relative to the germline gene, one junction end is altered; a read error may explain this. The J gene is TRBJ2-1, the V gene TRBV20-1; 13 bases align to TRBD2. Germline CDR1 reads DFQATT; CDR2 reads SNEGSKA (reference sequence). The CDR3 is made up of 21 amino acids. The CDR3 DNA reads as TGCAGTGCTAGAGACCCAGGGACTAGCGGGGTTTCTTTGCTCTCCTACAATGGGCAGTTCTTC. It is translated as CSARDPGTSGVSLLSYNGQFF.

The V call is TRBV19, the J call TRBJ1-1; TRBD1 might be the D (5 bases). Germline V CDR1 and CDR2: LNHDA, SQIVND (reference sequence). This CDR3 spans 13 amino acids. Trimming removed 9 bases at V and 4 bases at J, with 15 bases between. The CDR3 DNA sequence: TGTGCCAGCGCTCCTGGGGACCTCACTGAAGCTTTCTTT. This codes for CASAPGDLTEAFF.

Many counts were recorded for this clonotype. The rearrangement joins TRBV7-2 to TRBJ2-7, with a tentative D call TRBD1 (6 bases). Trimming took 2 bases from V and 1 from J, leaving 9 bases between them. Germline CDR1 and CDR2: SGHTA and FQGNSA. CDR3 length equals 14 residues. CDR3: CASSLITGSYEQYF. As DNA, the CDR3 is TGTGCCAGCAGCTTAATTACAGGGTCCTACGAGCAGTACTTC.

This clonotype was recorded many times. The rearrangement joins TRBV12-3 or TRBV12-4 to TRBJ1-6; TRBD1 might be the D (6 bases). The V and J ends lost 4 bases and 5 bases respectively, with 15 bases between them. The CDR3 runs to 16 residues. CDR3 amino acids: CASSWTAATNNSPLHF. CDR3 sequence (DNA): TGTGCCAGCAGTTGGACAGCAGCAACGAATAATTCACCCCTCCACTTT.